Below are 2 T cell receptor beta chains sequenced from a single sample in a study of PD-1 blockade in mismatch repair-deficient tumors. Data came from immunoSEQ multiplex PCR; TCRdb stores just in-frame clones and leaves some out. The sample shows some 100,000 clones, 82% of them seen only once. The sample was peripheral blood, taken roughly 36 weeks after starting pembrolizumab. These receptors came from an adult with mismatch repair-deficient cancer.

The V call is TRBV9, the J call TRBJ2-5; 8 bases map to TRBD2. CDR3 length: 15 amino acids. Germline values: CDR1 SGDLS, CDR2 YYNGEE. V shed 3 bases and J 5 bases; nucleotides not matched to a gene: 9. The CDR3 protein is CASSGPGTRGETQYF. CDR3 bases: TGTGCCAGCAGCGGCCCCGGGACTAGAGGGGAGACCCAGTACTTC.

This clone is a singleton in its sample. The chain couples TRBV5-4 to TRBJ2-2; TRBD1 matches at 9 bases. Germline V gives CDR1 SGHNT, CDR2 YYREEE (reference sequence). The length of the CDR3 is 18 residues. The J segment lost 0 bases and the V segment lost 0 bases, leaving 6 bases of the junction unmatched. Here the CDR3 reads CASSLEQGARANTGELFF. The CDR3 DNA reads as TGTGCCAGCAGCTTGGAACAGGGGGCCCGCGCGAACACCGGGGAGCTGTTTTTT. Full variable domain (remainder filled in from reference TRBV5-4 and TRBJ2-2): ETGVTQSPTHLIKTRGQQVTLRCSSQSGHNTVSWYQQALGQGPQFIFQYYREEENGRGNFPPRFSGLQFPNYSSELNVNALELDDSALYLCASSLEQGARANTGELFFGEGSRLTVL.